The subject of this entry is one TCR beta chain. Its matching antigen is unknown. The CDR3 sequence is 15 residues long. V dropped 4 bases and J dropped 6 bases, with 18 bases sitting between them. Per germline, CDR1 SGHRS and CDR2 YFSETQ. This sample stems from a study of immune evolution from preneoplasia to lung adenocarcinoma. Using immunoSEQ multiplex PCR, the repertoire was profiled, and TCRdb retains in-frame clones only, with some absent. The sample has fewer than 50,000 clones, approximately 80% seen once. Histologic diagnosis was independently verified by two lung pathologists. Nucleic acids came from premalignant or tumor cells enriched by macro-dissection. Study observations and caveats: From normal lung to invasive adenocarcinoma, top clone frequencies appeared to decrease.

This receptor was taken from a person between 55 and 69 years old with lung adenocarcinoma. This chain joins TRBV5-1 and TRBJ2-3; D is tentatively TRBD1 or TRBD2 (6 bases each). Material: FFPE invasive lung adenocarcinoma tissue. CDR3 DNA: TGCGCCAGCAGCCCCTACGGGGGCCCGGGCGATACGCAGTATTTT. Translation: CASSPYGGPGDTQYF. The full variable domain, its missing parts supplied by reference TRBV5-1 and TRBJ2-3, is KAGVTQTPRYLIKTRGQQVTLSCSPISGHRSVSWYQQTPGQGLQFLFEYFSETQRNKGNFPGRFSGRQFSNSRSEMNVSTLELGDSALYLCASSPYGGPGDTQYFGPGTRLTVL.